This T cell receptor (beta chain) was sequenced during a study of blood T cell repertoires in COVID-19. Across the whole study: Sites across the United States, Italy and Spain contributed samples from acute and convalescent COVID-19. T cells, B-cell-depleted T cells, or PBMCs supplied cDNA or gDNA.

The CDR3 runs 14 residues. The germline gives CDR1 SGHTA, CDR2 FQGNSA. Trimming shortened V by 1 base and J by 9 bases, and 13 bases separated the two germline ends. As handled by the study authors: Cell counts per sample came from amplifying reference gene primers. Some clones are missing from TCRdb's copy, which holds only in-frame ones; the method was immunoSEQ multiplex PCR. V and J calls and clone size are those listed in that table; D and trimming were worked out from the DNA. Of about 250,000 clones listed, approximately 90% are singletons. The chain combines TRBV7-2 with TRBJ1-5; D gene unclear. Sample: peripheral blood. The clonotype originates from a man between 18 and 35 years old with active or convalescent COVID-19. As DNA, the CDR3 is TGTGCCAGCAGCTTAGGCAGGTCGATCCGGCCCCAGCATTTT. This codes for CASSLGRSIRPQHF.